The 15 T cell receptor beta chains below come from one sample, sequenced in a study of identical twins. TCRdb independently ran MiXCR on the 5' RACE reads; one entry per CDR3 protein. The sample lists over 550,000 distinct CDR3 sequences; roughly 7.1% were seen once. This sample was shared with a second study, whose subject was yellow fever vaccine responses in identical twins.

The sample was PBMCs. The receptors here all came from a woman aged 18-35 years in good health.

This clonotype was detected ten times or more. The chain links TRBV29-1 to TRBJ1-2; TRBD1 is a possible D gene (6 bases). The ends were cut back, 3 bases at V and 4 bases at J, with 12 bases in the middle. CDR3 length: 13 amino acids. Germline V gene sequence: CDR1 SQVTM, CDR2 ANQGSEA. The CDR3 DNA reads as TGCAGCGTTGATCCGGGACAAATCTATGGCTACACCTTC. Protein sequence: CSVDPGQIYGYTF.

This clonotype was counted at least ten times. The rearrangement uses TRBV7-9 and TRBJ2-3; maybe TRBD2 (5 bases). Per germline, CDR1 SEHNR and CDR2 FQNEAQ (reference sequence). The CDR3 runs to 14 residues. The germline V and J ends were trimmed by 6 bases and 2 bases, with 12 bases remaining between them. Written as DNA, the CDR3 is TGTGCCAGCAGATCGACTACTTACACAGATACGCAGTATTTT. It specifies CASRSTTYTDTQYF.

This clonotype was counted at least ten times. The chain recombines TRBV28 with TRBJ2-7; no reliable D call. V dropped 3 bases and J dropped 0 bases, with 9 bases sitting between them. CDR3 size: 14 residues. Germline V CDR1 and CDR2: MDHEN, SYDVKM. The CDR3 region is CASSFLPPSYEQYF. CDR3 in DNA: TGTGCCAGCAGTTTTCTTCCGCCCTCCTACGAGCAGTACTTC.

At least ten counts were recorded for this clonotype. The chain recombines TRBV12-3 or TRBV12-4 with TRBJ2-3, with D possibly TRBD1 on 5 matching bases. Trimming removed 7 bases at V and 5 bases at J, with 19 bases between. This CDR3 region has 15 residues. CDR3 residues: CASTPRGWYEDTQYF. The CDR3 DNA is TGTGCCAGCACCCCAAGGGGCTGGTATGAAGATACGCAGTATTTT.

Written as DNA, the CDR3 is TGTGCCAGTAAGGAAGGGCCCCGGGCCGGATTCACAGATACGCAGTATTTT. This encodes CASKEGPRAGFTDTQYF. The gene calls are TRBV19 and TRBJ2-3, with D unresolved. The CDR3 sequence is 17 residues long. Trimming removed 7 bases from V and 2 bases from J, with 22 bases in between. The germline gives CDR1 LNHDA, CDR2 SQIVND (reference sequence).

The gene calls are TRBV3-1 and TRBJ2-1; TRBD2 matches 11 bases. The V gene end was trimmed by 0 bases and the J gene end by 8 bases; junction bases not matched to a gene: 12. CDR3 length equals 18 residues. Germline V gene sequence: CDR1 LGHDT, CDR2 YNNKEL (reference sequence). CDR3 DNA sequence: TGTGCCAGCAGCCAAGAAGGTAGTAGCGGGAGGGCCGTTGATGAGCAGTTCTTC. This encodes CASSQEGSSGRAVDEQFF.

This clonotype was seen only a few times. The chain employs TRBV19 and TRBJ1-1; D remains unclear. Looked up from germline, CDR1 is LNHDA and CDR2 is SQIVND (reference sequence). V shed 1 base and J shed 6 bases, with 9 bases lying between them. CDR3 length: 13 residues. CDR3 DNA sequence: TGTGCCAGTAGTATAGGCCCATTCTCTGAAGCTTTCTTT. Its translation: CASSIGPFSEAFF.

The rearrangement links TRBV19 to TRBJ2-1; D gene ambiguous. The CDR3 runs 12 residues. The V gene lost 3 bases and the J gene lost 6 bases, with 6 bases spanning the gap. Germline loops: CDR1 LNHDA, CDR2 SQIVND (reference sequence). The CDR3 reads CASSIRVNEQFF. The CDR3, as DNA: TGTGCCAGTAGTATTCGCGTCAATGAGCAGTTCTTC.

This clonotype was observed at least ten times. The chain uses TRBV5-1 and TRBJ2-2; D is possibly TRBD2 (7 bases). This CDR3 region has 16 residues. Germline V lookup: CDR1 SGHRS, CDR2 YFSETQ. Between the trimmed V and J ends, which lost 3 bases and 2 bases, there was a span of 14 bases. CDR3 loop: CASSSTGTINTGELFF. Here the CDR3 DNA reads TGCGCCAGCAGCTCAACAGGGACTATTAACACCGGGGAGCTGTTTTTT.

This chain joins TRBV10-3 and TRBJ1-6, with D perhaps matching TRBD1 (5 bases). CDR3 size: 14 residues. Germline loops: CDR1 ENHRY, CDR2 SYGVKD. The V and J ends lost 6 bases and 7 bases respectively, with 13 bases between them. The CDR3 protein is CAIRRQGGNSPLHF. The CDR3 bases are TGTGCCATCAGAAGGCAGGGTGGGAATTCACCCCTCCACTTT.

The chain uses TRBV15 and TRBJ2-7; possibly TRBD2 for D (6 bases). Germline-derived CDR1 and CDR2 are LNHNV and YYDKDF (reference sequence). V shed 0 bases and J shed 5 bases, with 11 bases lying between them. The CDR3 totals 14 residues. The CDR3 sequence is CATSREVGGHEQYF. The CDR3 DNA reads TGTGCCACCAGCAGAGAGGTGGGAGGCCACGAGCAGTACTTC.

The chain combines TRBV7-9 with TRBJ1-1; 9 bases line up with TRBD1. V dropped 5 bases and J dropped 4; count of bases not matched to a gene: 5. Germline CDR1 reads SEHNR; CDR2 reads FQNEAQ (reference sequence). The length of the CDR3 is 14 residues. CDR3 coding DNA: TGTGCCAGCAGCCCCCGGACAGGGGTCACTGAAGCTTTCTTT. Amino acid sequence: CASSPRTGVTEAFF. The whole variable domain, filled in from reference TRBV7-9 and TRBJ1-1, reads DTGVSQNPRHKITKRGQNVTFRCDPISEHNRLYWYRQTLGQGPEFLTYFQNEAQLEKSRLLSDRFSAERPKGSFSTLEIQRTEQGDSAMYLCASSPRTGVTEAFFGQGTRLTVV.

This clonotype was seen many times. The V gene is TRBV12-3 or TRBV12-4, the J gene TRBJ1-1; D remains unclear. V lost 5 bases, J lost 4 bases, and 5 bases lay in between. The CDR3 totals 11 residues. The CDR3, as DNA: TGTGCCAGCAGTCCTGCCACTGAAGCTTTCTTT. Protein: CASSPATEAFF.

This clonotype was recorded many times. CDR3 DNA sequence: TGTGCCAGCTACCACACCCCCGGGACAGCATTCTCTGGGGCCAACGTCCTGACTTTC. Translation gives CASYHTPGTAFSGANVLTF. The rearrangement uses TRBV4-2 and TRBJ2-6; 7 nucleotides align to TRBD1. Losses at the gene ends were 8 bases for V and 0 bases for J; bases not matched to a gene: 16. The CDR3 loop spans 19 amino acids. Germline CDR1 is LGHNA and CDR2 is YNFKEQ.

This clonotype occurred many times. V usage is TRBV6-1 and J usage is TRBJ1-1; TRBD1 aligns across 8 bases. The length of the CDR3 is 14 residues. With 7 bases clipped from V and 1 base from J, the junction kept 5 bases outside the gene matches. Germline values: CDR1 MNHNS, CDR2 SASEGT. CDR3 residues: CASTHRGKNTEAFF. For the CDR3, the DNA is TGTGCCAGCACGCACAGGGGGAAGAACACTGAAGCTTTCTTT.